These 29 T cell receptor beta chains were all obtained from the same sample, sequenced in a study of cytomegalovirus exposure and HLA in healthy donors. PCR used 60 Vbeta primers and 13 Jbeta primers. Clones were read by immunoSEQ multiplex PCR, and TCRdb kept only the in-frame ones, dropping some. Of under 200,000 clones listed, 60% to 80% are singletons. The sequencing sample was made of PBMCs. All receptors come from a middle-aged man in good health and CMV-seropositive.

This clone was observed a handful of times. The V gene is TRBV19, the J gene TRBJ1-4; a possible D gene is TRBD1 (6 bases). CDR3 length: 16 residues. The ends were cut back, 3 bases at V and 3 bases at J, with 14 bases in the middle. From germline, CDR1 is LNHDA and CDR2 SQIVND (reference sequence). The CDR3 sequence: CASSMSGGPSNEKLFF. As DNA, the CDR3 is TGTGCCAGTAGTATGAGCGGGGGGCCGTCTAATGAAAAACTGTTTTTT. Full variable domain (remainder filled in from reference TRBV19 and TRBJ1-4): DGGITQSPKYLFRKEGQNVTLSCEQNLNHDAMYWYRQDPGQGLRLIYYSQIVNDFQKGDIAEGYSVSREKKESFPLTVTSAQKNPTAFYLCASSMSGGPSNEKLFFGSGTQLSVL.

A remark on this clone: Additional DNA sequences in this sample encode the identical CDR3. The J gene is TRBJ1-6, the V gene TRBV5-1, with 9 bases aligning to TRBD1. V lost 0 bases, J lost 3 bases, and 13 bases stayed unmatched. Germline V gene data show CDR1 as SGHRS and CDR2 as YFSETQ. The CDR3 totals 20 residues. CDR3 DNA sequence: TGCGCCAGCAGCTTGGGTCGGGACAGGGAAATTTCGGGCTATAATTCACCCCTCCACTTT. This encodes CASSLGRDREISGYNSPLHF. The entire variable domain, with the rest obtained from reference TRBV5-1 and TRBJ1-6, is as follows: KAGVTQTPRYLIKTRGQQVTLSCSPISGHRSVSWYQQTPGQGLQFLFEYFSETQRNKGNFPGRFSGRQFSNSRSEMNVSTLELGDSALYLCASSLGRDREISGYNSPLHFGNGTRLTVT.

In this sample, this clone turned up a few times. The J gene is TRBJ1-5, the V gene TRBV20-1, with 7 positions matching TRBD1. V gave up 6 bases and J gave up 15 bases; unmatched junction bases: 11. CDR1 is DFQATT and CDR2 is SNEGSKA in the germline V gene (reference sequence). CDR3 length: 11 amino acids. The CDR3 loop reads CSASTGDLRHF. The CDR3 DNA follows: TGCAGTGCGAGTACAGGGGACCTCCGGCATTTT.

For the CDR3, the DNA is TGTGCCAGCAGCTTATCAGGGAATCAGCCCCAGCATTTT. This encodes CASSLSGNQPQHF. The J gene is TRBJ1-5, the V gene TRBV7-2, with D possibly being TRBD1 (5 bases). Trimming took 2 bases from V and 4 from J, leaving 6 bases between them. Germline assignment: CDR1 SGHTA and CDR2 FQGNSA. This CDR3 contains 13 residues.

The chain recombines TRBV7-9 with TRBJ1-1; 7 bases match TRBD1. J lost 7 bases, V lost 2 bases, and 1 base had no gene match. Germline V CDR1 and CDR2: SEHNR, FQNEAQ (reference sequence). CDR3 size: 12 residues. CDR3 DNA: TGTGCCAGCAGCTTAAGACAGGGTGAAGCTTTCTTT. Translating gives CASSLRQGEAFF.

The chain employs TRBV7-2 and TRBJ2-7; 7 bases line up with TRBD1. The CDR3 is 18 residues long. Unmatched junction bases numbered 12, after V lost 1 base and J lost 0 bases. In germline, CDR1 is SGHTA, CDR2 FQGNSA. The CDR3: CASSLVPPTGQVSYEQYF. The CDR3 DNA reads TGTGCCAGCAGCTTAGTCCCTCCCACCGGACAGGTCTCCTACGAGCAGTACTTC.

V usage is TRBV11-3 and J usage is TRBJ1-1; D perhaps matches TRBD1 (6 bases). The germline V gene has CDR1 SGHNT and CDR2 YENEEA. The CDR3 sequence is 15 residues long. Trimming took 1 base from V and 10 from J, leaving 19 bases between them. The CDR3 protein is CASSLGDNSPGGAFF. The DNA for the CDR3 is TGTGCCAGCAGCTTAGGGGACAACTCTCCCGGAGGAGCTTTCTTT.

The rearrangement uses TRBV20-1 and TRBJ1-2; D might be TRBD1 (5 bases). Germline lookup yields CDR1 DFQATT and CDR2 SNEGSKA (reference sequence). This CDR3 region has 11 residues. Trimming took off 3 bases at V and 6 bases at J, with 8 bases between the two ends. In DNA, the CDR3 is TGCAGTGCTAGGGGGGGGAATGGCTACACCTTC. Amino acid sequence: CSARGGNGYTF.

The CDR3 coding sequence is TGTGCCAGCGGCCAATACAGGGATTCACCCCTCCACTTT. This sequence encodes CASGQYRDSPLHF. The chain uses TRBV9 and TRBJ1-6, with a possible D match to TRBD1 (6 bases). This CDR3 has 13 residues. The V gene lost 7 bases and the J gene lost 8 bases, with 13 bases spanning the gap. The germline CDR1 and CDR2 sequences are SGDLS and YYNGEE.

The chain has TRBV2 and TRBJ2-3; 9 bases agree with TRBD2. V lost 5 bases, J lost 1 base, and 22 bases stayed unmatched. Germline V gene lookup returns CDR1 SNHLY and CDR2 FYNNEI. The CDR3 sequence is 21 residues long. This chain's CDR3 is CASSSEGALNLAGRRTDTQYF. CDR3 nucleotides: TGTGCCAGCAGTTCGGAGGGGGCCCTTAATCTAGCGGGGAGACGCACAGATACGCAGTATTTT.

The rearrangement links TRBV5-6 to TRBJ1-4; a possible D gene is TRBD1 (6 bases). The CDR3 is made up of 14 amino acids. Trimming pared 0 bases from V and 4 bases from J, leaving 7 bases between. Per the germline V gene, CDR1 is SGHDT and CDR2 is YYEEEE. This CDR3 is CASSLDRDNEKLFF. The DNA of the CDR3 is TGTGCCAGCAGCTTGGACAGGGATAATGAAAAACTGTTTTTT.

As to this clone: The junction and the germline gene differ at one end; a read error may be behind it. The sample has other DNA sequences that encode this CDR3 too. The genes are TRBV7-2 and TRBJ2-3, with D possibly matching TRBD2 (6 bases). The germline CDR1 and CDR2 sequences are SGHTA and FQGNSA. The CDR3 consists of 14 residues. The CDR3 here is CASSSGLGTDTQYF. CDR3 coding DNA: TGCGCCAGCAGCTCGGGACTCGGCACAGATACGCAGTATTTT.

The chain employs TRBV21-1 and TRBJ2-3; TRBD1, the D gene given by the table, was not confirmed from the DNA. TRBV21-1 is noted as a pseudogene. CDR3 length: 14 residues. CDR3 sequence reads: CASSKASRADTQYF. The CDR3 coding sequence is TGTGCCAGCAGCAAAGCGTCCAGGGCTGATACGCAGTATTTT.

The chain recombines TRBV4-3 with TRBJ2-7; 12 positions match TRBD2. CDR3 length: 14 amino acids. The V and J ends lost 4 bases and 4 bases, in that order; junction bases with no gene match: 2. Per the germline V gene, CDR1 is LGHNA and CDR2 is YSLEER. CDR3 region: CASSRTSGIYEQYF. CDR3 DNA: TGCGCCAGCAGCCGGACTAGCGGGATTTACGAGCAGTACTTC.

This chain uses TRBV29-1 with TRBJ2-7, with 9 nucleotides matching TRBD2. The V segment lost 4 bases and the J segment 6 bases; nucleotides outside the gene matches: 4. CDR1 and CDR2 from the germline V gene are SQVTM and ANQGSEA. This CDR3 region has 12 residues. CDR3 DNA sequence: TGCAGCGTTGGTGGACTAGCGTTCGAGCAGTACTTC. It encodes CSVGGLAFEQYF.

The J gene is TRBJ1-5, the V gene TRBV11-2; D unresolved. The length of the CDR3 is 15 residues. V gave up 0 bases and J gave up 0 bases, with 6 bases separating them. The germline CDR1 and CDR2 sequences are SGHAT and FQNNGV. The CDR3 here is CASSLDTYSNQPQHF. The CDR3 DNA sequence: TGTGCCAGCAGCTTAGACACATATAGCAATCAGCCCCAGCATTTT.

This clone has only one observation. This chain joins TRBV4-1 and TRBJ2-7, with TRBD1 identical over 7 bases. This CDR3 is 14 amino acids long. Germline trimming cut 3 bases from V and 2 bases from J; bases unmatched to any gene: 4. From germline, CDR1 is MGHRA and CDR2 YSYEKL. The CDR3, as DNA: TGCGCCAGCAGCCAGGGGGACAGCCCCTACGAGCAGTACTTC. The encoded protein is CASSQGDSPYEQYF.

The chain is built from TRBV4-1 and TRBJ2-3, with 8 bases lining up with TRBD2. CDR3 length equals 15 residues. CDR1 and CDR2 from the germline V gene are MGHRA and YSYEKL. V gave up 2 bases and J gave up 2 bases; unmatched junction bases: 3. The CDR3, as DNA: TGCGCCAGCAGCCAACGAGCGGGGGCCACAGATACGCAGTATTTT. Amino acid sequence: CASSQRAGATDTQYF.

This chain joins TRBV18 and TRBJ1-2, with a weak D call TRBD1 (5 bases). Germline V gene sequence: CDR1 KGHSH, CDR2 LQKENI. The V end was cut by 3 bases, the J end by 6 bases, with 8 bases between. CDR3 size: 12 residues. This CDR3 is CASSPVGDGYTF. Here the CDR3 DNA reads TGTGCCAGCTCACCGGTAGGGGATGGCTACACCTTC.

This chain connects TRBV6-1 to TRBJ2-5; 7 bases align to TRBD2. The length of the CDR3 is 19 residues. V was pared by 3 bases and J by 3 bases, with 19 bases of the junction left unmatched. The V gene's germline CDR1 is MNHNS and CDR2 SASEGT. The CDR3 nucleotides read TGTGCCAGCAGTGACGGGAGCGGGGTCAGGCGTTTTGGAGAAGAGACCCAGTACTTC. Amino acids: CASSDGSGVRRFGEETQYF.

This clone occurred a few times. V usage is TRBV14 and J usage is TRBJ2-7, with 8 bases fitting TRBD1. In germline, CDR1 is SGHDN, CDR2 FVKESK. The CDR3 loop spans 17 amino acids. V lost 1 base and J lost 2; bases outside the gene matches: 10. CDR3 sequence: CASSQGKRDRRAYEQYF. In nucleotides, the CDR3 is TGTGCCAGCAGCCAAGGAAAAAGGGACAGGCGAGCCTACGAGCAGTACTTC.

This sequence joins TRBV10-2 and TRBJ2-5, with 9 bases aligning to TRBD1. The CDR3 contains 19 residues. V lost 6 bases and J lost 4; bases outside the gene matches: 21. CDR1 WSHSY and CDR2 SAAADI come from the germline V gene. The CDR3 protein is CASRESPGQGIMNVETQYF. In nucleotides, the CDR3 is TGCGCCAGCAGGGAAAGCCCAGGACAGGGGATTATGAACGTAGAGACCCAGTACTTC.

This clone has more than one count but fewer than ten. This sequence joins TRBV27 and TRBJ1-2; D is perhaps TRBD1 (5 bases). This CDR3 has 14 amino acids. Deletions cut 4 bases from V and 4 bases from J, with 13 bases between. CDR1 and CDR2 from the germline V gene are MNHEY and SMNVEV (reference sequence). CDR3 sequence (DNA): TGTGCCAGCAGTTCCAGAAGTAGGGGCTATGGCTACACCTTC. This translates into CASSSRSRGYGYTF.

There are a few counts of this clone. V gene TRBV9 combines with J gene TRBJ1-1; D may be TRBD1 (5 bases). The germline gives CDR1 SGDLS, CDR2 YYNGEE. The germline V and J ends were trimmed by 0 bases and 5 bases, with 14 bases remaining between them. The CDR3 runs to 15 residues. CDR3 in DNA: TGTGCCAGCAGCGTAGGGTTGGAGGGGCAAACTGAAGCTTTCTTT. Amino acids: CASSVGLEGQTEAFF.

This chain connects TRBV6-1 to TRBJ2-3; tentative D call: TRBD2 (6 bases). Trimming pared 5 bases from V and 1 base from J, leaving 13 bases between. Germline-derived CDR1 and CDR2 are MNHNS and SASEGT. This CDR3 spans 15 amino acids. The CDR3: CASSLPGTGTDTQYF. The CDR3 nucleotides are TGTGCCAGCAGTCTCCCCGGGACTGGCACAGATACGCAGTATTTT.

The chain recombines TRBV2 with TRBJ1-6; 9 positions match TRBD1. The CDR3 length is 15 residues. After removal of 6 bases from V and 6 bases from J, the junction contained 6 bases not matched to a gene. The V gene's germline CDR1 is SNHLY and CDR2 FYNNEI. CDR3 nucleotides: TGTGCCAGCAGGGGACAGGGCTCCGGTAATTCACCCCTCCACTTT. Protein: CASRGQGSGNSPLHF. The full variable domain, in which reference TRBV2 and TRBJ1-6 provide the parts outside the CDR3, is EPEVTQTPSHQVTQMGQEVILRCVPISNHLYFYWYRQILGQKVEFLVSFYNNEISEKSEIFDDQFSVERPDGSNFTLKIRSTKLEDSAMYFCASRGQGSGNSPLHFGNGTRLTVT.

The chain joins TRBV19 to TRBJ1-3, with a weak D call TRBD1 (5 bases). Trimming left V 7 bases short and J 4 bases short, with 14 bases between. The germline CDR1 and CDR2 sequences are LNHDA and SQIVND (reference sequence). This CDR3 is built from 14 residues. CDR3 coding DNA: TGTGCCAGTACCCTATTGGGGCCCGGAAACACCATATATTTT. Amino acid sequence: CASTLLGPGNTIYF.

The chain couples TRBV27 to TRBJ2-3; 9 bases align to TRBD2. Germline CDR1 MNHEY, CDR2 SMNVEV (reference sequence). The CDR3 has 15 residues. After removal of 7 bases from V and 1 base from J, the junction contained 6 bases not matched to a gene. The CDR3 DNA follows: TGTGCCAGCAAAGGGTTAGCGGGGGGCACAGATACGCAGTATTTT. Its translation is CASKGLAGGTDTQYF.

The rearrangement joins TRBV5-1 to TRBJ2-4; 11 bases are shared with TRBD1. The CDR3 has 16 residues. Germline CDR1 and CDR2: SGHRS and YFSETQ. The V segment lost 6 bases and the J segment 6 bases; nucleotides outside the gene matches: 11. The CDR3 DNA reads as TGCGCCAGCACCAGGGACAGGGGGGATTTGGCAAACATTCAGTACTTC. Protein sequence: CASTRDRGDLANIQYF.